The 20 T cell receptor beta chains below come from one sample, sequenced in a study of blood T cell repertoires in COVID-19. Sequencing used immunoSEQ multiplex PCR; TCRdb keeps in-frame clones, though not all of them. The table includes approximately 120,000 clones, over 60% detected once. Sequencing was carried out using peripheral blood. The receptors here all came from a human donor in a cohort sampled during active or convalescent COVID-19.

V and J are TRBV7-9 and TRBJ1-1; D uncertain. The CDR3 is 14 residues long. The V and J ends lost 5 bases and 0 bases respectively, with 10 bases between them. In germline, CDR1 is SEHNR, CDR2 FQNEAQ (reference sequence). The CDR3 loop is CASSRGGMNTEAFF. DNA for the CDR3: TGTGCCAGCAGCCGGGGAGGAATGAACACTGAAGCTTTCTTT.

The genes are TRBV27 and TRBJ2-1; perhaps TRBD1 as D (6 bases). Trimming cost V 8 bases and J 7 bases, with 21 bases left between them. This CDR3 region has 15 residues. From germline, CDR1 is MNHEY and CDR2 SMNVEV (reference sequence). The CDR3 nucleotides are TGTGCCAGCCGATCCGGGACAACTAAGGTGAATGAGCAGTTCTTC. Amino acid sequence: CASRSGTTKVNEQFF.

The J gene is TRBJ2-3, the V gene TRBV5-1; 11 bases are a match to TRBD2. J lost 12 bases, V lost 5 bases, and 11 bases had no gene match. The CDR3 has 14 residues. The germline V gene encodes CDR1 SGHRS and CDR2 YFSETQ. The CDR3 loop is CASRLALTSGVQYF. CDR3 DNA: TGCGCCAGCAGACTGGCCTTGACTAGCGGGGTCCAGTATTTT.

This clone was seen just once. The gene calls are TRBV19 and TRBJ1-5; D gene uncertain. This CDR3 has 14 residues. CDR1 and CDR2 (germline): LNHDA, SQIVND (reference sequence). Trimming removed 1 base at V and 6 bases at J, with 10 bases between. The CDR3 loop is CASSIVIGGQPQHF. Here the CDR3 DNA reads TGTGCCAGTAGTATAGTGATAGGCGGTCAGCCCCAGCATTTT. Filled out from reference TRBV19 and TRBJ1-5, the complete variable domain reads DGGITQSPKYLFRKEGQNVTLSCEQNLNHDAMYWYRQDPGQGLRLIYYSQIVNDFQKGDIAEGYSVSREKKESFPLTVTSAQKNPTAFYLCASSIVIGGQPQHFGDGTRLSIL.

CDR3 amino acids: CASSPPYQGALGYTF. The DNA of the CDR3 is TGTGCCAGTAGTCCACCCTATCAGGGGGCCTTGGGCTACACCTTC. The genes are TRBV19 and TRBJ1-2; 8 nucleotides align to TRBD1. The CDR3 has 15 amino acids. The germline gives CDR1 LNHDA, CDR2 SQIVND (reference sequence). Germline trimming cut 5 bases from V and 8 bases from J; bases unmatched to any gene: 13. Full variable domain (remainder filled in from reference TRBV19 and TRBJ1-2): DGGITQSPKYLFRKEGQNVTLSCEQNLNHDAMYWYRQDPGQGLRLIYYSQIVNDFQKGDIAEGYSVSREKKESFPLTVTSAQKNPTAFYLCASSPPYQGALGYTFGSGTRLTVV.

This clone was observed a handful of times. The V call is TRBV5-6, the J call TRBJ1-6; a possible D gene is TRBD1 (6 bases). There are 16 residues in the CDR3. The V gene's germline CDR1 is SGHDT and CDR2 YYEEEE. Trimming removed 3 bases from V and 0 bases from J, with 10 bases in between. Written as DNA, the CDR3 is TGTGCCAGCAGCTCTCAGGGGTTCTCCTATAATTCACCCCTCCACTTT. The encoded protein is CASSSQGFSYNSPLHF.

This clone was seen only a few times. The rearrangement links TRBV14 to TRBJ2-4; a possible D gene is TRBD2 (6 bases). V lost 0 bases and J lost 0, with 9 bases in between. There are 16 residues in the CDR3. CDR1 SGHDN and CDR2 FVKESK come from the germline V gene. CDR3 bases: TGTGCCAGCAGCCAAGAGGTCGGGGGAGCCAAAAACATTCAGTACTTC. Encoded protein: CASSQEVGGAKNIQYF.

This chain joins TRBV2 and TRBJ1-2; TRBD1 might be the D (5 bases). The CDR3 has 17 residues. Per the germline V gene, CDR1 is SNHLY and CDR2 is FYNNEI. Trimming stripped 6 bases from V and 0 bases from J, with 20 bases between. CDR3 protein: CASSRAEYPLANYGYTF. CDR3 bases: TGTGCCAGCAGCAGGGCAGAATATCCTTTAGCTAACTATGGCTACACCTTC.

The chain joins TRBV4-3 to TRBJ2-2; D is uncertain. The CDR3 is 14 residues long. Trimming pared 1 base from V and 3 bases from J, leaving 6 bases between. CDR1 is LGHNA, CDR2 YSLEER, per germline. The CDR3 coding sequence is TGCGCCAGCAGCCAAGGACTTTACACCGGGGAGCTGTTTTTT. It encodes CASSQGLYTGELFF.

V and J are TRBV6-5 and TRBJ2-7; D gene unclear. Germline V gene data show CDR1 as MNHEY and CDR2 as SVGAGI. CDR3 length: 15 residues. V dropped 5 bases and J dropped 3 bases, with 17 bases sitting between them. As DNA, the CDR3 is TGTGCCAGCAGTCCATGGTCCGTTACGGGCTACGAGCAGTACTTC. Amino acid sequence: CASSPWSVTGYEQYF.

The V and J genes are TRBV7-9 and TRBJ1-2; D call uncertain. The germline V gene has CDR1 SEHNR and CDR2 FQNEAQ (reference sequence). CDR3 length equals 18 residues. Trimming stripped 6 bases from V and 1 base from J, with 24 bases between. The CDR3 sequence: CASRRKSAGLLGNYGYTF. CDR3 nucleotides: TGTGCCAGCAGGCGCAAATCCGCGGGCTTGTTGGGTAACTATGGCTACACCTTC. Based on the CDR3 plus reference TRBV7-9 and TRBJ1-2, the full variable domain is DTGVSQNPRHKITKRGQNVTFRCDPISEHNRLYWYRQTLGQGPEFLTYFQNEAQLEKSRLLSDRFSAERPKGSFSTLEIQRTEQGDSAMYLCASRRKSAGLLGNYGYTFGSGTRLTVV.

The rearrangement links TRBV6-6 to TRBJ2-1; maybe TRBD2 (6 bases). CDR1 and CDR2 (germline): MNHNY, SVGAGI (reference sequence). V lost 7 bases and J lost 0, with 10 bases in between. There are 14 residues in the CDR3. Here the CDR3 reads CASMRGNSYNEQFF. The CDR3, as DNA: TGTGCCAGCATGCGGGGAAACTCCTACAATGAGCAGTTCTTC.

The chain is built from TRBV3-1 (or the pseudogene TRBV3-2) and TRBJ1-6, with D tentatively TRBD1 (6 bases). With 2 bases removed from V and 14 bases from J, the gap between germline ends came to 19 bases. Germline-derived CDR1 and CDR2 are LGHDT and YNNKEL (reference sequence). CDR3 length: 15 residues. CDR3 loop: CASSQRIGTTLALHF. The CDR3 DNA follows: TGTGCCAGCAGCCAACGTATAGGGACAACCCTCGCCCTCCACTTT.

The rearrangement uses TRBV30 and TRBJ1-5; D remains unclear. With 3 bases removed from V and 6 bases from J, the gap between germline ends came to 12 bases. CDR1 and CDR2 from the germline V gene are GTSNPN and SVGIG (reference sequence). The CDR3 is 13 residues long. CDR3 loop: CAWSDSLGQPQHF. The CDR3 region has the DNA TGTGCCTGGAGCGACTCACTGGGTCAGCCCCAGCATTTT.

V gene TRBV5-1 combines with J gene TRBJ2-3; 10 bases agree with TRBD2. In germline, CDR1 is SGHRS, CDR2 YFSETQ. J gave up 2 bases and V 1 base, and 4 bases lay outside the gene matches. The CDR3 spans 16 residues. The DNA for the CDR3 is TGCGCCAGCAGCTTGCAAGGACTAGCGGACACAGATACGCAGTATTTT. Its protein product is CASSLQGLADTDTQYF.

The V gene is TRBV7-8, the J gene TRBJ1-5; D is uncertain. CDR3 length equals 16 residues. The germline V gene has CDR1 SGHVS and CDR2 FQNEAQ. Trimming shortened V by 7 bases and J by 6 bases, and 22 bases separated the two germline ends. The CDR3 DNA reads as TGTGCCAGCACCAGTAGTAGAGGATTTCGGGGTCAGCCCCAGCATTTT. Its protein is CASTSSRGFRGQPQHF.

The rearrangement uses TRBV5-4 and TRBJ2-5, with 13 bases identical to TRBD2. There are 15 residues in the CDR3. V was pared by 4 bases and J by 4 bases, with 4 bases of the junction left unmatched. Germline values: CDR1 SGHNT, CDR2 YYREEE (reference sequence). The CDR3 DNA follows: TGTGCCAGCAGCGGTGGACTAGCGGGGGCAGAGACCCAGTACTTC. It encodes CASSGGLAGAETQYF. The full variable domain, completed using reference TRBV5-4 and TRBJ2-5, is ETGVTQSPTHLIKTRGQQVTLRCSSQSGHNTVSWYQQALGQGPQFIFQYYREEENGRGNFPPRFSGLQFPNYSSELNVNALELDDSALYLCASSGGLAGAETQYFGPGTRLLVL.

The chain links TRBV7-8 to TRBJ1-1; D remains ambiguous. Germline values: CDR1 SGHVS, CDR2 FQNEAQ. Deletions cut 2 bases from V and 4 bases from J, with 8 bases between. CDR3 length: 13 amino acids. CDR3 sequence reads: CASSLRETTEAFF. The CDR3 DNA is TGTGCCAGCAGCTTACGGGAGACCACTGAAGCTTTCTTT.

The rearrangement uses TRBV9 and TRBJ1-2; TRBD1 agrees at 7 bases. The CDR3 sequence is 15 residues long. The V gene's germline CDR1 is SGDLS and CDR2 YYNGEE. J lost 2 bases, V lost 4 bases, and 8 bases had no gene match. The CDR3 DNA is TGTGCCAGCAGCCTTCGACAGGGACCGAACTATGGCTACACCTTC. Encoded protein: CASSLRQGPNYGYTF.

The chain employs TRBV3-1 (or the pseudogene TRBV3-2) and TRBJ1-4; D remains ambiguous. The V end was cut by 4 bases, the J end by 5 bases, with 8 bases between. This CDR3 contains 13 residues. Germline V CDR1 and CDR2: LGHDT, YNNKEL (reference sequence). The CDR3 here is CASSPDFNEKLFF. CDR3 coding DNA: TGTGCCAGCAGCCCGGACTTCAATGAAAAACTGTTTTTT.